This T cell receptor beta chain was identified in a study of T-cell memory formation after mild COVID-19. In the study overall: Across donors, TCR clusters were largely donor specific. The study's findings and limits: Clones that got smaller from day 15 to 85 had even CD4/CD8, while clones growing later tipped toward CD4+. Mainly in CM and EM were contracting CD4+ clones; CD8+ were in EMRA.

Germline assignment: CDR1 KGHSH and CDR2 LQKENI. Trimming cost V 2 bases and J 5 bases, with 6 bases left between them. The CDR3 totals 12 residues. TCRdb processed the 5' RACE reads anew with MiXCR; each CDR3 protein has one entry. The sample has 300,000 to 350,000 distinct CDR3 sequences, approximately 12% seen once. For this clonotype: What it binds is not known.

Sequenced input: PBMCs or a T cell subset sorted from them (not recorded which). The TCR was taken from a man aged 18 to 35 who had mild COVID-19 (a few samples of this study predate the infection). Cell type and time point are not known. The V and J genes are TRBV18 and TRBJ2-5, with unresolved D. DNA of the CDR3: TGTGCCAGCTCACCAGTTCCGGAGACCCAGTACTTC. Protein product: CASSPVPETQYF.